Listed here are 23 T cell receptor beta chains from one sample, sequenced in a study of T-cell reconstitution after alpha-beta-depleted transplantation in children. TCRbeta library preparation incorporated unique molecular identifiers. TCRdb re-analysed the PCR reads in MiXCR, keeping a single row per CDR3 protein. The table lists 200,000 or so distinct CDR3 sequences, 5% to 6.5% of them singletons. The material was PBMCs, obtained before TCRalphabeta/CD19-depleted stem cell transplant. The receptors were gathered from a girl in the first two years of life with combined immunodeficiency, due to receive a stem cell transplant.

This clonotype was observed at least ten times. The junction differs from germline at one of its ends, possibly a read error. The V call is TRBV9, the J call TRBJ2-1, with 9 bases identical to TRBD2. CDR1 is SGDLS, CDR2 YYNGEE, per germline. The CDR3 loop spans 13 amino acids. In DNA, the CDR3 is TGTGCCAGCAGCGGGAGATCTGGACTAGCGAGGGTCTTC. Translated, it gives CASSGRSGLARVF.

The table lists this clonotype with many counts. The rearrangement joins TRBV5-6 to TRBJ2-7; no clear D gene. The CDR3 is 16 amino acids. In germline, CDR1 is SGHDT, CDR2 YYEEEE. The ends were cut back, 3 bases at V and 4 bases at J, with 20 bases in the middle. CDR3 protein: CASSWMGWRTTYEQYF. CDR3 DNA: TGTGCCAGCAGCTGGATGGGTTGGCGGACCACGTACGAGCAGTACTTC.

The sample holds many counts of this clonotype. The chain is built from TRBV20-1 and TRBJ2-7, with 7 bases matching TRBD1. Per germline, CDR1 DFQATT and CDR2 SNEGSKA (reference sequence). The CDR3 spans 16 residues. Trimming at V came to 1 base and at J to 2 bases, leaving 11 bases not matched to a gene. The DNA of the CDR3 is TGCAGTGCTAGAGTTGTTCGGACAGGCGATACCTACGAGCAGTACTTC. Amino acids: CSARVVRTGDTYEQYF.

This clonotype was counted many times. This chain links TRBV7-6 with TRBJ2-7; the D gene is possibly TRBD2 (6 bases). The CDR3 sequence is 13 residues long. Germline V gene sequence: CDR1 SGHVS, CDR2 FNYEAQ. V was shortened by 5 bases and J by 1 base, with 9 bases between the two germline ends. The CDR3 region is CASSGTDSYEQYF. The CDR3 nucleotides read TGTGCCAGCAGCGGGACTGATTCCTACGAGCAGTACTTC. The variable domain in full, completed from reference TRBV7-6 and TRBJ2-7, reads GAGVSQSPRYKVTKRGQDVALRCDPISGHVSLYWYRQALGQGPEFLTYFNYEAQQDKSGLPNDRFSAERPEGSISTLTIQRTEQRDSAMYRCASSGTDSYEQYFGPGTRLTVT.

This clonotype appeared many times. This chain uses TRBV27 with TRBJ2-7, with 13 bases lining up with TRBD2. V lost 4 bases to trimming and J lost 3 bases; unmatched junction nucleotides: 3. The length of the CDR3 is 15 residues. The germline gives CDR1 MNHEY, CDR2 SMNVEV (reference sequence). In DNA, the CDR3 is TGTGCCAGCAGTTCGACTAGCGGGGGGCTCTACGAGCAGTACTTC. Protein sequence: CASSSTSGGLYEQYF.

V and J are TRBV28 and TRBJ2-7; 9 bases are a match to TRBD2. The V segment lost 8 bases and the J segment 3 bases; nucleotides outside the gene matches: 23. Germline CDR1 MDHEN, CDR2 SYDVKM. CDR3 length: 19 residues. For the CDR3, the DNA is TGTGCCAGCCCCCCGCGCAATCCTATAACAGCGGGAGGTGACTACGAGCAGTACTTC. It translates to CASPPRNPITAGGDYEQYF.

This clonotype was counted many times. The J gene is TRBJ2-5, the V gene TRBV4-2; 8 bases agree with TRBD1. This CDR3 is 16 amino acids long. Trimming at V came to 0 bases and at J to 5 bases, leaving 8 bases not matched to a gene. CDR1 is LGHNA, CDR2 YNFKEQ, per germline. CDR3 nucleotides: TGTGCCAGCAGCCAAGAGGCCCCCAACAGGGGGGAGACCCAGTACTTC. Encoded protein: CASSQEAPNRGETQYF.

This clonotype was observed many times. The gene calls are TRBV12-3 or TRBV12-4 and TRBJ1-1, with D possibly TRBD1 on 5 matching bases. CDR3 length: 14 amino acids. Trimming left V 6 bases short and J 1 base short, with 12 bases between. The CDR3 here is CASSPGPTNTEAFF. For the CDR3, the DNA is TGTGCCAGCAGCCCGGGACCCACGAACACTGAAGCTTTCTTT.

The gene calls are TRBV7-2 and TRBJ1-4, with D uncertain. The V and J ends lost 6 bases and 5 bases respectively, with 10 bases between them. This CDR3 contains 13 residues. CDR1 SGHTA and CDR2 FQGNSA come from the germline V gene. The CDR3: CASSPTWNEKLFF. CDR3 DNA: TGTGCCAGCAGTCCGACGTGGAATGAAAAACTGTTTTTT.

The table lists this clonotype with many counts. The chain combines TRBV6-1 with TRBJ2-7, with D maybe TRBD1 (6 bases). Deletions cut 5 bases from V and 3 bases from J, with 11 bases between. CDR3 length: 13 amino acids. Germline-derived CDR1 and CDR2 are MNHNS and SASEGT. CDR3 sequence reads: CASSQGQFYEQYF. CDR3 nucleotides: TGTGCCAGCAGTCAAGGACAGTTCTACGAGCAGTACTTC.

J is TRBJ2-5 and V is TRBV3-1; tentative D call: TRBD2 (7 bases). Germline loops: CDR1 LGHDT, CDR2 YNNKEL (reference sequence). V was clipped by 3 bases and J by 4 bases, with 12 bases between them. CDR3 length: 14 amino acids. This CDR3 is CASSQGGGGETQYF. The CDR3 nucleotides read TGTGCCAGCAGCCAGGGGGGGGGCGGAGAGACCCAGTACTTC.

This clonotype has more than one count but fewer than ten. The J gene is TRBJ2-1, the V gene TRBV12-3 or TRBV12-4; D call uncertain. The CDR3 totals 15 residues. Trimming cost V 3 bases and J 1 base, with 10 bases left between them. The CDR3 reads CASSLGAVSYNEQFF. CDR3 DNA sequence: TGTGCCAGCAGTTTGGGTGCCGTTTCCTACAATGAGCAGTTCTTC.

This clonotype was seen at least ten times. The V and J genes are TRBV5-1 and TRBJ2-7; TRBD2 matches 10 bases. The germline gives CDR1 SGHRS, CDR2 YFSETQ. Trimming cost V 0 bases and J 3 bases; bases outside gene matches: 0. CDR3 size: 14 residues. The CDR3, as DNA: TGCGCCAGCAGCTTGGTAGCGGGAGGCTACGAGCAGTACTTC. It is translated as CASSLVAGGYEQYF. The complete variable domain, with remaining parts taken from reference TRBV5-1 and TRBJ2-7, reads KAGVTQTPRYLIKTRGQQVTLSCSPISGHRSVSWYQQTPGQGLQFLFEYFSETQRNKGNFPGRFSGRQFSNSRSEMNVSTLELGDSALYLCASSLVAGGYEQYFGPGTRLTVT.

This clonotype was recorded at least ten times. CDR3 DNA sequence: TGCGCCAGCAGCTTCTGGCAAAACTACAATGAGCAGTTCTTC. Translation gives CASSFWQNYNEQFF. The chain links TRBV5-1 to TRBJ2-1; no definite D call. The ends were cut back, 2 bases at V and 3 bases at J, with 9 bases in the middle. Germline V lookup: CDR1 SGHRS, CDR2 YFSETQ. The CDR3 extends over 14 amino acids.

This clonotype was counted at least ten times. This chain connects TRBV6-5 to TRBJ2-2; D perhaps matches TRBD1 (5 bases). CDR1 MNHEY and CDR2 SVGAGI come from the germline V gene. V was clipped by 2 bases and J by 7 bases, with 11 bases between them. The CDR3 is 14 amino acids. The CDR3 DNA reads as TGTGCCAGCAGTTACGGTCCCCAGGGCGGGGAGCTGTTTTTT. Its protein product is CASSYGPQGGELFF.

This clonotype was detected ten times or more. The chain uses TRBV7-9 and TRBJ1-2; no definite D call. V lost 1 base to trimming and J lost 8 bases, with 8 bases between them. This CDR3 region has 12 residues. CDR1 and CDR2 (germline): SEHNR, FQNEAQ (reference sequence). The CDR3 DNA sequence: TGTGCCAGCAGCTTAGTACAGTCCGGCTACACCTTC. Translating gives CASSLVQSGYTF.

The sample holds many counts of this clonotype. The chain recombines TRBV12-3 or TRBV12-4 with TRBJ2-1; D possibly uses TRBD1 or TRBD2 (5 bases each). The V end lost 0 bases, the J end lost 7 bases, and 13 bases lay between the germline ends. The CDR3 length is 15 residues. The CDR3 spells CASSLAGDVINEQFF. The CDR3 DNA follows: TGTGCCAGCAGTTTAGCAGGGGACGTAATAAATGAGCAGTTCTTC.

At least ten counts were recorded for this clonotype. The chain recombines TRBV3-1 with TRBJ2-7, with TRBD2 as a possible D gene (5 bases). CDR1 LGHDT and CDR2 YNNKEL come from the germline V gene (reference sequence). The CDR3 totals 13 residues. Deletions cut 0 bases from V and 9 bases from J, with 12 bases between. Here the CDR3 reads CASSQDSAGTQYF. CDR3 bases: TGTGCCAGCAGCCAAGATAGCGCAGGCACGCAGTACTTC.

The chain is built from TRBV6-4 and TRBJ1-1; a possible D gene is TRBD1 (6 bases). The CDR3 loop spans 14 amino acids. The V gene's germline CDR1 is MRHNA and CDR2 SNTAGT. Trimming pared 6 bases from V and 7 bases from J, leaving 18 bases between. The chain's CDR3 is CASSTGTLAREAFF. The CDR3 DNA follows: TGTGCCAGCAGCACCGGGACACTGGCCCGTGAAGCTTTCTTT.

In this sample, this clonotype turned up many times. The CDR3 sequence is CSVRDRSSYEQYF. The CDR3 DNA follows: TGCAGCGTTCGGGACAGAAGCTCCTACGAGCAGTACTTC. The chain carries TRBV29-1 and TRBJ2-7, with 7 positions matching TRBD1. This CDR3 spans 13 amino acids. The germline gives CDR1 SQVTM, CDR2 ANQGSEA. With V trimmed by 5 bases and J by 0 bases, 4 bases remained unmatched.

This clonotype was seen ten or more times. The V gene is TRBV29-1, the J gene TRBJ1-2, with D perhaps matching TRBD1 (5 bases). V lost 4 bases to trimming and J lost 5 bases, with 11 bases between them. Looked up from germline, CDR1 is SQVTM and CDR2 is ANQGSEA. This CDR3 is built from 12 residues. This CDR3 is CSVVTGLYGYTF. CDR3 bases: TGCAGCGTTGTAACAGGTCTTTATGGCTACACCTTC.

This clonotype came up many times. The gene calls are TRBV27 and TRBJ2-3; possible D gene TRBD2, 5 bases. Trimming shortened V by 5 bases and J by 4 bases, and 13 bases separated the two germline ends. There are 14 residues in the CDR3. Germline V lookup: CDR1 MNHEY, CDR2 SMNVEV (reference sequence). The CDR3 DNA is TGTGCCAGCAGTCCAACCCTAGCTGCAGATACGCAGTATTTT. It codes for CASSPTLAADTQYF.

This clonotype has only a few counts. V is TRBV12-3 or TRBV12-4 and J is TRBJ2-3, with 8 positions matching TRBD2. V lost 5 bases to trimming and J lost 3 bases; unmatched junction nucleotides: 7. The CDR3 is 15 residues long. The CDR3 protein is CASSTLRGRTDTQYF. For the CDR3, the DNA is TGTGCCAGCAGTACCCTGCGCGGGAGGACAGATACGCAGTATTTT.